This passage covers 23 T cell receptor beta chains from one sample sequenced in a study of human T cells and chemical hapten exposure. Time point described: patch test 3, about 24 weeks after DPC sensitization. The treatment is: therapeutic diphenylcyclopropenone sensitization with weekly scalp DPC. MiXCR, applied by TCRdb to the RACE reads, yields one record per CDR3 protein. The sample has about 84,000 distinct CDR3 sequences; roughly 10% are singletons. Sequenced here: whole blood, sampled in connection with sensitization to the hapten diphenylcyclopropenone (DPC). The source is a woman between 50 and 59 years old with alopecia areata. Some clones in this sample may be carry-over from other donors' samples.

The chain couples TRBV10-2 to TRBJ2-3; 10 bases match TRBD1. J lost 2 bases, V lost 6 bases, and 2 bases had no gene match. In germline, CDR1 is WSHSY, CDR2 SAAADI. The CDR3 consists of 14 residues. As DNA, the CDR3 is TGCGCCAGCAGGACAGGGGGCTACACAGATACGCAGTATTTT. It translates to CASRTGGYTDTQYF.

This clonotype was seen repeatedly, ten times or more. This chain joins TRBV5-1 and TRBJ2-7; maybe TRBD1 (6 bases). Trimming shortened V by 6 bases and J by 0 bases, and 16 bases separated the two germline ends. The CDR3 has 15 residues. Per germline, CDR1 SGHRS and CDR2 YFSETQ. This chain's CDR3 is CASKWDIWSSYEQYF. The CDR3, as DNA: TGCGCCAGCAAGTGGGACATCTGGAGCTCCTACGAGCAGTACTTC.

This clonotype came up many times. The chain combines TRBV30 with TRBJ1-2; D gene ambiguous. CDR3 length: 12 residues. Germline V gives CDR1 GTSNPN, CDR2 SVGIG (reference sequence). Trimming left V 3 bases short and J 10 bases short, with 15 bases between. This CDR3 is CAWRPTGQVYTF. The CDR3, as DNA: TGTGCCTGGAGACCTACCGGCCAGGTCTACACCTTC.

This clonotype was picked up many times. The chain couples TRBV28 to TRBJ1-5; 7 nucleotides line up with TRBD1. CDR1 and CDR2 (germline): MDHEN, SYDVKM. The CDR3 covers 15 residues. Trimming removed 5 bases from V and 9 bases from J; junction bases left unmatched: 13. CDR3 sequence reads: CASSLSGQASRPQHF. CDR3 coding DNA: TGTGCCAGCAGTCTCTCTGGACAGGCCTCGAGGCCCCAGCATTTT. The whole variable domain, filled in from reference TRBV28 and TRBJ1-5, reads DVKVTQSSRYLVKRTGEKVFLECVQDMDHENMFWYRQDPGLGLRLIYFSYDVKMKEKGDIPEGYSVSREKKERFSLILESASTNQTSMYLCASSLSGQASRPQHFGDGTRLSIL.

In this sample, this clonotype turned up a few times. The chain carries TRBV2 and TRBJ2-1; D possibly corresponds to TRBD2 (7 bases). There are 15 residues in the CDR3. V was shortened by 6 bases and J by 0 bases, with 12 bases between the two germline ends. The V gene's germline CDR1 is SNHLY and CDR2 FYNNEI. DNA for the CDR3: TGTGCCAGCAGGGGAGGGGGGATCTCCTACAATGAGCAGTTCTTC. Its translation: CASRGGGISYNEQFF.

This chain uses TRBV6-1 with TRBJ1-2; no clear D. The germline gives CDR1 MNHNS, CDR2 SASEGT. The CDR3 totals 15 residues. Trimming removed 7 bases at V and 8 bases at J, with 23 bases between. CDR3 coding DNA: TGTGCCAGCATCCCTATATTTGGAGGCGGAGAGGGCTACACCTTC. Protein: CASIPIFGGGEGYTF.

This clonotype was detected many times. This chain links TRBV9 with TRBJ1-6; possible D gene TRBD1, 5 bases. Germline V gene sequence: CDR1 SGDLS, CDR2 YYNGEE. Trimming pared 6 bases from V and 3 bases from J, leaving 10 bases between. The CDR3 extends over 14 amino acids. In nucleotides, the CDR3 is TGTGCCAGCAACCGGGACGGCTATAATTCACCCCTCCACTTT. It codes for CASNRDGYNSPLHF.

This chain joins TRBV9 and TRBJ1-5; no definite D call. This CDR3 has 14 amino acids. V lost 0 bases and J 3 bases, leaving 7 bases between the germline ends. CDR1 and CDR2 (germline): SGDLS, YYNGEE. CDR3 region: CASSVAPLNQPQHF. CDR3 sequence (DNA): TGTGCCAGCAGCGTAGCTCCACTCAATCAGCCCCAGCATTTT.

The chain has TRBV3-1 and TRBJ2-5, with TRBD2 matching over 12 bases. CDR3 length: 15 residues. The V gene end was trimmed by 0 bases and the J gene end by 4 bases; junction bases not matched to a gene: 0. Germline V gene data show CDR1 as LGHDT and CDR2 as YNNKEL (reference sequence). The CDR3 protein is CASSQEGLAGETQYF. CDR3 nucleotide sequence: TGTGCCAGCAGCCAAGAGGGACTAGCGGGAGAGACCCAGTACTTC.

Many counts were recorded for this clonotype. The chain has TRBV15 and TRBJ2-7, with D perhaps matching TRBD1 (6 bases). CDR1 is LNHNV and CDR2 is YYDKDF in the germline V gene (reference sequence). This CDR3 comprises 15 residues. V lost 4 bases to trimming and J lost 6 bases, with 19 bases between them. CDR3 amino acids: CATSIDRTRGSEQYF. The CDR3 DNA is TGTGCCACCAGCATAGACCGGACGAGGGGGTCCGAGCAGTACTTC.

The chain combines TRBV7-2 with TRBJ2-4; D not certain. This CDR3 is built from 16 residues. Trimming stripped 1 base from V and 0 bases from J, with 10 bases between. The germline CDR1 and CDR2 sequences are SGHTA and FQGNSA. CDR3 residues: CASSLGTQLAKNIQYF. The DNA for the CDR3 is TGTGCCAGCAGCTTAGGAACACAACTAGCCAAAAACATTCAGTACTTC.

CDR3 protein: CASSDRGGGNTEAFF. DNA of the CDR3: TGTGCCAGCAGTGATAGGGGCGGCGGGAACACTGAAGCTTTCTTT. V is TRBV2 and J is TRBJ1-1; perhaps TRBD1 as D (5 bases). The CDR3 totals 15 residues. V lost 3 bases, J lost 1 base, and 12 bases lay in between. Germline CDR1 and CDR2: SNHLY and FYNNEI.

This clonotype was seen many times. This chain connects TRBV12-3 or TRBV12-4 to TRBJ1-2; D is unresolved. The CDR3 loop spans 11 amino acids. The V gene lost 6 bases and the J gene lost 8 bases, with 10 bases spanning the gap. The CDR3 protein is CASSLNSGYTF. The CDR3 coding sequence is TGTGCCAGCAGCCTGAATAGCGGCTACACCTTC.

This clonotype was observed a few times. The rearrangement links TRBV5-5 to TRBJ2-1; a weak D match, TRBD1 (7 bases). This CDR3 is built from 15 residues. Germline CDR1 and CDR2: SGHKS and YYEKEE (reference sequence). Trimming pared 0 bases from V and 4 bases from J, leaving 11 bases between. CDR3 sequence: CASSLAEGAYNEQFF. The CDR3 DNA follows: TGTGCCAGCAGCTTGGCGGAGGGGGCGTACAATGAGCAGTTCTTC.

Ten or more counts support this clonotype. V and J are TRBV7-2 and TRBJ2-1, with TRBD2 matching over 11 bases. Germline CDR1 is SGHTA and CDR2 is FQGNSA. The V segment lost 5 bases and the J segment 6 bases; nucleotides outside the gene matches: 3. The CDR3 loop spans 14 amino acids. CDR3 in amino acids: CASSHSGRGNEQFF. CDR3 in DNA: TGTGCCAGCAGCCATAGCGGGAGGGGCAATGAGCAGTTCTTC.

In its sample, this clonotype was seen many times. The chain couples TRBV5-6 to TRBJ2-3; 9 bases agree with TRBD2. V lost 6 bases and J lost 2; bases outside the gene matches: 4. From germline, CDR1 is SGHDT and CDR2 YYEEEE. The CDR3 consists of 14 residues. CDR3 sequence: CASTLAGLTDTQYF. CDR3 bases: TGTGCCAGCACTCTAGCGGGGCTCACAGATACGCAGTATTTT. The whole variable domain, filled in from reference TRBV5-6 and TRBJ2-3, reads DAGVTQSPTHLIKTRGQQVTLRCSPKSGHDTVSWYQQALGQGPQFIFQYYEEEERQRGNFPDRFSGHQFPNYSSELNVNALLLGDSALYLCASTLAGLTDTQYFGPGTRLTVL.

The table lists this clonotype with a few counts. CDR3 residues: CASSQKVATREFF. CDR3 DNA: TGTGCCAGCAGCCAAAAGGTCGCGACCCGTGAGTTCTTC. This chain joins TRBV14 and TRBJ2-1; D is ambiguous. Looked up from germline, CDR1 is SGHDN and CDR2 is FVKESK. The CDR3 contains 13 residues. V lost 2 bases and J lost 14, with 16 bases in between.

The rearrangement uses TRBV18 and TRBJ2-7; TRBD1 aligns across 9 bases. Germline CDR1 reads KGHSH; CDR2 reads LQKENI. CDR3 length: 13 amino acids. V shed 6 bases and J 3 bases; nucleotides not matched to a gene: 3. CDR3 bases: TGTGCCAGCTCGCGGGACAGGGTCTACGAGCAGTACTTC. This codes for CASSRDRVYEQYF. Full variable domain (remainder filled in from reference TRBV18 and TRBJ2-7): NAGVMQNPRHLVRRRGQEARLRCSPMKGHSHVYWYRQLPEEGLKFMVYLQKENIIDESGMPKERFSAEFPKEGPSILRIQQVVRGDSAAYFCASSRDRVYEQYFGPGTRLTVT.

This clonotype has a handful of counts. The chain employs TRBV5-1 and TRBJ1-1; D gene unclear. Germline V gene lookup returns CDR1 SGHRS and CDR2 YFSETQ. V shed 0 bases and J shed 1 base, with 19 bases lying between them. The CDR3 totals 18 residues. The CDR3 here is CASSLVWNPSGKNTEAFF. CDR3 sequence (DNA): TGCGCCAGCAGCTTGGTTTGGAACCCGTCTGGGAAGAACACTGAAGCTTTCTTT.

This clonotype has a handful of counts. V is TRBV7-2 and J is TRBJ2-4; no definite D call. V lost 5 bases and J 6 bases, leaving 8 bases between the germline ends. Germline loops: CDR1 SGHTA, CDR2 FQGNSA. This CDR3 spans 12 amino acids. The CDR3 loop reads CASSPVLNIQYF. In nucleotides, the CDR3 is TGTGCCAGCAGCCCCGTCCTAAACATTCAGTACTTC.

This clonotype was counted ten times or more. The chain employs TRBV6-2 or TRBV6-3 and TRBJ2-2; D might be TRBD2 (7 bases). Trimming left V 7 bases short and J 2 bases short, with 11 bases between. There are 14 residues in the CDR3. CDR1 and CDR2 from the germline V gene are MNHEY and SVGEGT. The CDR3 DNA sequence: TGTGCCAGCAAGGGGGGGGGCAACACCGGGGAGCTGTTTTTT. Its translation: CASKGGGNTGELFF.

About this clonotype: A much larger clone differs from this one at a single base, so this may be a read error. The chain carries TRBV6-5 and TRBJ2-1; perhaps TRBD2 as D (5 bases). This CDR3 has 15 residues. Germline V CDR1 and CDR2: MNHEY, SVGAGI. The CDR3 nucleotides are TGTGCCAGCATTTACTCGGGCACCGGGAACAATGAGCAGTTCTTC. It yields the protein CASIYSGTGNNEQFF.

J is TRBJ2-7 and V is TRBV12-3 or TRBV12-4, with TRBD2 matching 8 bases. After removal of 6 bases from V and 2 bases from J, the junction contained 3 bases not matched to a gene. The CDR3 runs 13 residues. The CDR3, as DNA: TGTGCCAGCAGCTGGGGACTAGCCTACGAGCAGTACTTC. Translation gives CASSWGLAYEQYF.